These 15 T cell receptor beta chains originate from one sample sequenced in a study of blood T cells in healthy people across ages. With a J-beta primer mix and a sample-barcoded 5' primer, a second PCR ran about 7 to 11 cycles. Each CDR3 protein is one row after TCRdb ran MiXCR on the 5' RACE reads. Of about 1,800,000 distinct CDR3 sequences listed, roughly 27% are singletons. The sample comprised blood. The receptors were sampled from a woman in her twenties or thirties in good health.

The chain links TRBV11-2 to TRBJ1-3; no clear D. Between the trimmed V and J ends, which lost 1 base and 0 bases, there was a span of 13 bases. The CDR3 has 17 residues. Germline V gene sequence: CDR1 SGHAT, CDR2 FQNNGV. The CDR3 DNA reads TGTGCCAGCAGCTTAGTAGCCGTTCAGAGCTCTGGAAACACCATATATTTT. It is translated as CASSLVAVQSSGNTIYF.

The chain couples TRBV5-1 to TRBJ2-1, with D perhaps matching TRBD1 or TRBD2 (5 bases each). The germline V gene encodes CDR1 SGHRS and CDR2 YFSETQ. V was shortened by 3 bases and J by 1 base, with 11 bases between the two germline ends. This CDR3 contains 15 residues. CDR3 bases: TGCGCCAGCAGCTGGGGGAGTTGGTCCTACAATGAGCAGTTCTTC. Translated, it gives CASSWGSWSYNEQFF.

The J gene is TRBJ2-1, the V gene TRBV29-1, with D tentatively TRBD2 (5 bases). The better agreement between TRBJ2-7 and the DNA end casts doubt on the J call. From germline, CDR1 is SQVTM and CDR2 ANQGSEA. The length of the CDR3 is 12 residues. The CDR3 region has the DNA TGCAGCGTAAATGGCGGGTACAATGAGCAGTACTTC. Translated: CSVNGGYNEQYF.

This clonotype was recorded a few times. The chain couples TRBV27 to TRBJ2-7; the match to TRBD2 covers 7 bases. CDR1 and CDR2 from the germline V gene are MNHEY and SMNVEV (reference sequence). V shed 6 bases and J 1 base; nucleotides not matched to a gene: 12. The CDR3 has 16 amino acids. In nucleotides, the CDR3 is TGTGCCAGCAGCCGGTCCGGTAGCGGGCTGTCCTACGAGCAGTACTTC. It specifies CASSRSGSGLSYEQYF.

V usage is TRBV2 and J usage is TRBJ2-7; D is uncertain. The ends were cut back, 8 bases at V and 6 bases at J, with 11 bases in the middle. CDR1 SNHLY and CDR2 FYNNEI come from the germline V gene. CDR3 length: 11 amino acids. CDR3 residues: CASHTSSEQYF. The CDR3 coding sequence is TGTGCCAGCCACACGTCTTCCGAGCAGTACTTC.

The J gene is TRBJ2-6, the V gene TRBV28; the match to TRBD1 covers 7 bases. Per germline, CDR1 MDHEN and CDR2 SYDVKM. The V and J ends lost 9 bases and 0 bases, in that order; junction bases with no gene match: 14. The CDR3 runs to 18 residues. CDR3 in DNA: TGTGCCAGTAGCCCAAGACAGGGTCAACTCTCTGGGGCCAACGTCCTGACTTTC. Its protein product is CASSPRQGQLSGANVLTF.

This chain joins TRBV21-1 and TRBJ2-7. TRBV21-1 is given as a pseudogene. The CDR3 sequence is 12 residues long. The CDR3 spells CASKASFCEQYF. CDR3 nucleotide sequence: TGTGCCAGCAAAGCTTCCTTCTGCGAGCAGTACTTC.

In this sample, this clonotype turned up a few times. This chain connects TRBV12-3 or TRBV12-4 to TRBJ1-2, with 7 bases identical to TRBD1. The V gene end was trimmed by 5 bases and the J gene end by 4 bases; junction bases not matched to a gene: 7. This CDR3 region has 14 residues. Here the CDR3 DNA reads TGTGCCAGCAGTATCGACAGGGCGTCCTATGGCTACACCTTC. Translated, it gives CASSIDRASYGYTF.

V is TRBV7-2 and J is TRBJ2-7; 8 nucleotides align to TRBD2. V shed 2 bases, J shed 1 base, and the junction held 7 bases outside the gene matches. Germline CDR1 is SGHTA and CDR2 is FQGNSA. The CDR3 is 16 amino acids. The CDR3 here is CASSLRSGGISYEQYF. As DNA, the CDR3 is TGTGCCAGCAGCTTAAGGAGCGGGGGCATATCCTACGAGCAGTACTTC.

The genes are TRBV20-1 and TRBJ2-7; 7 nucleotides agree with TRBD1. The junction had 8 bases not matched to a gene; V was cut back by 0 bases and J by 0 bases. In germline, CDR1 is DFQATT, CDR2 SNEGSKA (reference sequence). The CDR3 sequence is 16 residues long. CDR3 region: CSARDFGQVGSYEQYF. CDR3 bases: TGCAGTGCTAGAGATTTCGGACAGGTGGGCTCCTACGAGCAGTACTTC.

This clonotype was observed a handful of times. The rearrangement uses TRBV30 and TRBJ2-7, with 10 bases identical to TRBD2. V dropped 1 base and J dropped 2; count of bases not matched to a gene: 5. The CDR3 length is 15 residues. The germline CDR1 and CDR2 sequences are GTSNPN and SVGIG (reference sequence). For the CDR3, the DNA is TGTGCCTGGAGTGCGGGACTAGCGATTACCTACGAGCAGTACTTC. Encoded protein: CAWSAGLAITYEQYF. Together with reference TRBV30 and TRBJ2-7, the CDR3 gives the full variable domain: SQTIHQWPATLVQPVGSPLSLECTVEGTSNPNLYWYRQAAGRGLQLLFYSVGIGQISSEVPQNLSASRPQDRQFILSSKKLLLSDSGFYLCAWSAGLAITYEQYFGPGTRLTVT.

The CDR3 bases are TGCAGCGTTTTGAGGTTCCCGGGACAGGGGGCCTACGAGCAGTACTTC. Protein sequence: CSVLRFPGQGAYEQYF. This chain connects TRBV29-1 to TRBJ2-7, with 11 bases identical to TRBD1. CDR3 length equals 16 residues. V lost 5 bases, J lost 2 bases, and 11 bases stayed unmatched. CDR1 and CDR2 from the germline V gene are SQVTM and ANQGSEA.

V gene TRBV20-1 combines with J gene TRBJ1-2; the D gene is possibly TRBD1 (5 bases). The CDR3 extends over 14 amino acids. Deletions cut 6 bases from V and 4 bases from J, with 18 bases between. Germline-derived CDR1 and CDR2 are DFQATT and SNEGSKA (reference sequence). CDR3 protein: CSAASGQESYGYTF. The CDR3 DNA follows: TGCAGTGCCGCTTCGGGGCAGGAAAGCTATGGCTACACCTTC.

The DNA for the CDR3 is TGTGCCAGCAGTTTGGGGCCCCTTGGGACTGAAGCTTTCTTT. It yields the protein CASSLGPLGTEAFF. The rearrangement uses TRBV12-3 or TRBV12-4 and TRBJ1-1, with TRBD1 as a possible D gene (5 bases). V shed 3 bases and J shed 5 bases, with 13 bases lying between them. The CDR3 is 14 residues long.

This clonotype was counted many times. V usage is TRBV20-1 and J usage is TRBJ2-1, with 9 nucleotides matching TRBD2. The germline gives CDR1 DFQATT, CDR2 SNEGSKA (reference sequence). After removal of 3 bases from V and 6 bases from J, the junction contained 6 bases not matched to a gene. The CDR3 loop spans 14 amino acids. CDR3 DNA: TGCAGTGCTAGGGACGCTAGCGGGGTCAATGAGCAGTTCTTC. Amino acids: CSARDASGVNEQFF.